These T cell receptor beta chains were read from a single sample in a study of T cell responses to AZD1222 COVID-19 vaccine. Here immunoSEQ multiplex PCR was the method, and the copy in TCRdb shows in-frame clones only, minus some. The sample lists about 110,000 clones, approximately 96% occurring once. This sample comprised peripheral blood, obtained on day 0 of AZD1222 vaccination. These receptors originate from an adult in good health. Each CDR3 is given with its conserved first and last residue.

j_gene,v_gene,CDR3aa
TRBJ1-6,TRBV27,CASSFGASSYNSPLHF
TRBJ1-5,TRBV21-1,CASSKVGTGCYNQPQHF
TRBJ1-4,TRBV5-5,CASSFQAGEKLFF
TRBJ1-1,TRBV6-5,CASNGDNTEAFF
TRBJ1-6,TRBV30,CAWRQGGPLHF
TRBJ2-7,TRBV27,CASSLTRSVIYEQYF
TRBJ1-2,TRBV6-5,CASSQGPESYGYTF
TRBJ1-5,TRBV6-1,CASSENTGWNQPQHF
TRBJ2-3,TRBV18,CASSPLAGPDTQYF
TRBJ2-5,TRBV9,CASSVGLAGGETQYF
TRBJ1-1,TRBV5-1,CASSLGSSVYTEAFF
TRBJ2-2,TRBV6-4,CASSPAQGSTGELFF
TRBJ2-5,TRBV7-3,CASKIVRETQYF
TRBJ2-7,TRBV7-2,CASTSDGTREQYF
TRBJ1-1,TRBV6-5,CASSYTSGTGGTEAFF
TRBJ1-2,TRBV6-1,CASSEKGQGANGYTF
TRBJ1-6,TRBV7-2,CASSLVAPGTGGNSPLHF
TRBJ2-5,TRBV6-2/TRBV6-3,CASSSGAWETQYF
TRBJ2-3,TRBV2,CASSEAKGGRRPSTDTQYF
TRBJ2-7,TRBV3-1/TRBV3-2,CASSRASHEQYF
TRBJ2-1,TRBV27,CASRATDSYNEQFF
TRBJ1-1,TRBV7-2,CASSSVAGEAFF
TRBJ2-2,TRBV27,CASSLSWDTGELFF
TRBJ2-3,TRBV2,CASSVQRLSTDTQYF
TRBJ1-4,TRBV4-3,CASSQIGSGEKLFF
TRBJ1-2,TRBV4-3,CASSQNPTGVPYYGYTF
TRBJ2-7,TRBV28,CASSSRQGLYLNPYEQYF
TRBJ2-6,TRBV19,CASSISGYGANVLTF
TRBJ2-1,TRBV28,CASGERHNEQFF
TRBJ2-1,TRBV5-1,CASSLGQVYNEQFF
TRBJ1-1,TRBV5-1,CASSLVAASTEAFF
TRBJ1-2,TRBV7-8,CASRLGQAANYGYTF
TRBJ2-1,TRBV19,CASSIPGQGNEQFF
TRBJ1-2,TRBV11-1,CASSPLGGRDHGYTF
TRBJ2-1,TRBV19,CASSNRGHEQFF
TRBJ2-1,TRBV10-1,CASSESAGINEQFF
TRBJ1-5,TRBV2,CASSVTFGQPQHF
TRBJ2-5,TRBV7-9,CASSWTSAVETQYF
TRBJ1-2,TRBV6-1,CASSETGYGYTF
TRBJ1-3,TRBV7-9,CASSFLDASGNTIYF
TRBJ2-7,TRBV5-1,CASSLESGQVYEQYF
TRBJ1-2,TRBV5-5,CASSTELGALLYGYTF
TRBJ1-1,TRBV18,CASSPDPGANTEAFF
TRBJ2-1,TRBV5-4,CASSYGGLLLSNEQFF
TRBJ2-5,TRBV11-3,CASSPGTSGETQYF
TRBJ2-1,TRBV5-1,CASSPGGRQGIDNEQFF
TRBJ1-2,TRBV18,CASSTLGTGTANYGYTF
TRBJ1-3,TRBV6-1,CASSARQDGSGNTIYF